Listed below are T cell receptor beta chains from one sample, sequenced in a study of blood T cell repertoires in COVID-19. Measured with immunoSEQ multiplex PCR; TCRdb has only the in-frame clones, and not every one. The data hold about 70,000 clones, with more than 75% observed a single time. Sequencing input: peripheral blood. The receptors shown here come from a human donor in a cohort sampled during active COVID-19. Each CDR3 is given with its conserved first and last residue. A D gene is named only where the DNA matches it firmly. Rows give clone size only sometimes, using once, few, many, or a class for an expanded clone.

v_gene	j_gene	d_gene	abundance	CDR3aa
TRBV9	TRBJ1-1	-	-	CASSVAGDTEAFF
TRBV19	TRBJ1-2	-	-	CASSEQARGGYTF
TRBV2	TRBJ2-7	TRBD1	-	CASSEGGQGYEQYF
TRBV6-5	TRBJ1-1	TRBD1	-	CASSWGTGMGTEAFF
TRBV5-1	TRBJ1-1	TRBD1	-	CASLRQGSGNTEAFF
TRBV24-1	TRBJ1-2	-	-	CATSDGPANYGYTF
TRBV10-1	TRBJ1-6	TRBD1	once	CASSARTGVHF
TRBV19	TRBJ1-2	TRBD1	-	CASSPGQGTYGYTF
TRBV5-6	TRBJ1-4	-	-	CASSATEVAFNEKLFF
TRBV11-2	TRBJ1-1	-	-	CASLNPGITDTEAFF
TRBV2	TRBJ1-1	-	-	CASSRRGNTEAFF
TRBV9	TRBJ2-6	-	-	CASSAEGSNVLTF
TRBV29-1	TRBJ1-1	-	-	CSVELTEAFF
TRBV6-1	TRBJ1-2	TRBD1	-	CASSEALRQGASYGYTF
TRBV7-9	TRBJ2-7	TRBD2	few	CASSRGTSGLTYEQYF
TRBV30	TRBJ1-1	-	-	CAWSPNRRGTEAFF
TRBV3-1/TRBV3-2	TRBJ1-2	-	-	CASSQEGPAGGYTF
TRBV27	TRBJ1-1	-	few	CASGELSTEAFF
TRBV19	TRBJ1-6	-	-	CASSYGDNSPLHF
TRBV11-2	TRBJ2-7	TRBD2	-	CASSPLAGGRRDYEQYF
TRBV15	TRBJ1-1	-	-	CATSRDRANTEAFF
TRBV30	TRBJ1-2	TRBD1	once	CAWIKGGIGYTF
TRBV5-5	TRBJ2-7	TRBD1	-	CASSLGYTGAPYEQYF
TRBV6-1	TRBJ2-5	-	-	CASSERLRETQYF
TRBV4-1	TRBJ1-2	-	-	CASSQIEGQLYGYTF
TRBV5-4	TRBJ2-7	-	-	CASSLAPSYEQYF
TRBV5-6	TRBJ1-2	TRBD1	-	CASSPGQGGSGYTF
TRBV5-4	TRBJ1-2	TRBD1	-	CASSLTGDYGYTF
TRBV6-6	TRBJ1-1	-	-	CASNLQDMNTEAFF
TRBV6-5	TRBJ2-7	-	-	CASRLGQASYEQYF
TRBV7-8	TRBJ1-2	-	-	CASSLEGNYGYTF
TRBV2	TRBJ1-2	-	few	CASTVGSGYGYTF
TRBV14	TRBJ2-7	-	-	CASSPFSTGYEQYF